This entry lists 6 T cell receptor beta chains sequenced from one sample in a study of T cell responses to AZD1222 COVID-19 vaccine. The data were produced by immunoSEQ multiplex PCR, yet TCRdb's version contains in-frame clones alone and is incomplete. The sample consists of some 25,000 clones, about 86% of them appearing once. The input for sequencing was peripheral blood, taken 28 days after the second AZD1222 dose. The receptors stem from an adult who received the AZD1222 COVID-19 vaccine.

The chain recombines TRBV5-5 with TRBJ1-2; 9 bases agree with TRBD1. Germline-derived CDR1 and CDR2 are SGHKS and YYEKEE (reference sequence). Unmatched junction bases numbered 8, after V lost 5 bases and J lost 6 bases. CDR3 length: 14 residues. Here the CDR3 reads CASRDGTGLHGYTF. The CDR3 nucleotides are TGTGCCAGCAGGGACGGGACAGGGTTGCATGGCTACACCTTC.

The chain recombines TRBV19 with TRBJ1-6; D possibly corresponds to TRBD1 (5 bases). V shed 3 bases and J shed 6 bases, with 12 bases lying between them. The germline CDR1 and CDR2 sequences are LNHDA and SQIVND (reference sequence). The CDR3 consists of 15 residues. The CDR3: CASSMGGRANSPLHF. The CDR3 region has the DNA TGTGCCAGTAGTATGGGCGGCAGGGCTAATTCACCCCTCCACTTT.

The chain carries TRBV5-1 and TRBJ2-1; D is perhaps TRBD2 (5 bases). Trimming stripped 4 bases from V and 4 bases from J, with 9 bases between. The V gene's germline CDR1 is SGHRS and CDR2 YFSETQ. The CDR3 contains 13 residues. The CDR3 nucleotides are TGCGCCAGCAGCCCCCGGGATTACAATGAGCAGTTCTTC. Its translation is CASSPRDYNEQFF. The complete variable domain, with remaining parts taken from reference TRBV5-1 and TRBJ2-1, reads KAGVTQTPRYLIKTRGQQVTLSCSPISGHRSVSWYQQTPGQGLQFLFEYFSETQRNKGNFPGRFSGRQFSNSRSEMNVSTLELGDSALYLCASSPRDYNEQFFGPGTRLTVL.

The chain links TRBV24-1 to TRBJ2-2; possibly TRBD2 for D (6 bases). V gave up 3 bases and J gave up 5 bases, with 18 bases separating them. The CDR3 length is 17 residues. CDR1 is KGHDR, CDR2 SFDVKD, per germline. In nucleotides, the CDR3 is TGTGCCACCAGTGATCCGAATGTGGACTACAGTACCGGGGAGCTGTTTTTT. Protein product: CATSDPNVDYSTGELFF.

This chain links TRBV7-8 with TRBJ1-2; TRBD1 is a possible D gene (6 bases). The length of the CDR3 is 12 residues. V lost 4 bases to trimming and J lost 14 bases, with 17 bases between them. Germline V gene data show CDR1 as SGHVS and CDR2 as FQNEAQ. The CDR3, as DNA: TGTGCCAGCAGCTCCTACAACAGGGCTCTAACCTTC. Translating it yields CASSSYNRALTF.

This rearrangement joins TRBV23-1 to TRBJ1-5; a weak D match, TRBD1 (5 bases). TRBV23-1 is reported as an ORF; its role is uncertain. This CDR3 is built from 14 residues. The CDR3 protein is CGGDPRRTSQPQHF. The DNA for the CDR3 is TGCGGGGGAGACCCCCGTCGGACATCTCAGCCCCAGCATTTT.